These 27 T cell receptor beta chains were all obtained from the same sample, sequenced in a study of blood T cell repertoires in COVID-19. Assay used: immunoSEQ multiplex PCR; TCRdb lists only in-frame clones, some missing. The data hold some 200,000 clones, with around three quarters observed a single time. The sample taken for sequencing was peripheral blood. The receptors were sampled from a woman in her seventies with acute or convalescent COVID-19.

The V call is TRBV4-1, the J call TRBJ2-5; D possibly corresponds to TRBD2 (6 bases). Germline V CDR1 and CDR2: MGHRA, YSYEKL. This CDR3 comprises 15 residues. The germline V and J ends were trimmed by 3 bases and 2 bases, with 13 bases remaining between them. CDR3 DNA: TGCGCCAGCAGCCAGGCCCGGGGACTTCAAGAGACCCAGTACTTC. Translating gives CASSQARGLQETQYF.

The V call is TRBV29-1, the J call TRBJ1-1; no reliable D call. Germline V lookup: CDR1 SQVTM, CDR2 ANQGSEA. V lost 4 bases to trimming and J lost 7 bases, with 10 bases between them. This CDR3 comprises 11 residues. CDR3 sequence (DNA): TGCAGCGTTGCGGGAGAGGGTGAAGCTTTCTTT. Residues: CSVAGEGEAFF.

This rearrangement joins TRBV3-1 (or the pseudogene TRBV3-2) to TRBJ2-7; no clear D. The CDR3 is 13 amino acids. The germline V gene has CDR1 LGHDT and CDR2 YNNKEL (reference sequence). V shed 1 base and J shed 3 bases, with 7 bases lying between them. In DNA form, the CDR3 reads TGTGCCAGCAGCCAAGGACTGATCTACGAGCAGTACGTC. Translating gives CASSQGLIYEQYV.

V usage is TRBV24-1 and J usage is TRBJ2-2; no reliable D call. Germline lookup yields CDR1 KGHDR and CDR2 SFDVKD. CDR3 length: 12 amino acids. The V end was cut by 3 bases, the J end by 5 bases, with 3 bases between. The CDR3, as DNA: TGTGCCACCAGTGATCAGACCGGGGAGCTGTTTTTT. This translates into CATSDQTGELFF.

The chain is built from TRBV6-5 and TRBJ2-3; weak D call: TRBD2 (6 bases). Trimming removed 9 bases at V and 2 bases at J, with 15 bases between. Germline V gene sequence: CDR1 MNHEY, CDR2 SVGAGI. The CDR3 loop spans 14 amino acids. The CDR3 DNA follows: TGTGCCAGTCGGAGCGGGTCCACCACAGATACGCAGTATTTT. It specifies CASRSGSTTDTQYF.

This sequence joins TRBV7-8 and TRBJ2-1; TRBD1 matches at 8 bases. The CDR3 totals 15 residues. J lost 3 bases, V lost 2 bases, and 3 bases had no gene match. The germline V gene has CDR1 SGHVS and CDR2 FQNEAQ. The chain's CDR3 is CASSLQGARYNEQFF. CDR3 nucleotides: TGTGCCAGCAGCTTACAGGGGGCTCGCTACAATGAGCAGTTCTTC.

V gene TRBV5-4 combines with J gene TRBJ1-1; D is ambiguous. CDR3 length: 15 residues. Trimming took 4 bases from V and 3 from J, leaving 16 bases between them. Germline values: CDR1 SGHNT, CDR2 YYREEE (reference sequence). CDR3 region: CASSPVGGSHTEAFF. CDR3 nucleotides: TGTGCCAGCAGCCCGGTAGGAGGGTCCCACACTGAAGCTTTCTTT.

V and J are TRBV9 and TRBJ2-5, with 8 nucleotides matching TRBD1. With V trimmed by 3 bases and J by 4 bases, 8 bases remained unmatched. This CDR3 spans 15 amino acids. In germline, CDR1 is SGDLS, CDR2 YYNGEE. CDR3 in amino acids: CASSAETGEVETQYF. In DNA, the CDR3 is TGTGCCAGCAGCGCGGAGACAGGGGAGGTAGAGACCCAGTACTTC. Full variable domain (missing parts from reference TRBV9 and TRBJ2-5): DSGVTQTPKHLITATGQRVTLRCSPRSGDLSVYWYQQSLDQGLQFLIQYYNGEERAKGNILERFSAQQFPDLHSELNLSSLELGDSALYFCASSAETGEVETQYFGPGTRLLVL.

The rearrangement joins TRBV6-2 or TRBV6-3 to TRBJ2-1, with 8 bases identical to TRBD1. J was trimmed by 4 bases and V by 5 bases; bases with no gene match: 4. The CDR3 is 14 amino acids. Per germline, CDR1 MNHEY and CDR2 SVGEGT. The CDR3 loop reads CASSPRDRYNEQFF. The CDR3 DNA reads TGTGCCAGCAGTCCGCGGGACAGGTACAATGAGCAGTTCTTC.

As to this clone: Within the sample, other DNA sequences also encode this same CDR3. The chain combines TRBV5-1 with TRBJ2-5; maybe TRBD2 (5 bases). V was shortened by 2 bases and J by 3 bases, with 11 bases between the two germline ends. Germline CDR1 reads SGHRS; CDR2 reads YFSETQ. CDR3 length: 14 residues. The chain's CDR3 is CASSLATGKETQYF. In DNA form, the CDR3 reads TGCGCCAGCAGCTTAGCTACGGGAAAAGAGACCCAGTACTTC.

The rearrangement joins TRBV5-1 to TRBJ1-6; D remains unclear. Germline CDR1 reads SGHRS; CDR2 reads YFSETQ. This CDR3 is 15 amino acids long. Trimming shortened V by 2 bases and J by 5 bases, and 11 bases separated the two germline ends. The CDR3 loop is CASSFREEDNSPLHF. In DNA, the CDR3 is TGCGCCAGCAGCTTTAGGGAGGAGGATAATTCACCCCTCCACTTT.

This clone turned up a few times. Other DNA sequences from this sample encode an identical CDR3 as well. This chain links TRBV25-1 with TRBJ1-2, with TRBD1 matching 9 bases. Losses at the gene ends were 3 bases for V and 6 bases for J; bases not matched to a gene: 5. The CDR3 is 14 amino acids. Germline CDR1 and CDR2: MGHDK and SYGVNS. The CDR3 loop reads CASSETGGKDGYTF. DNA of the CDR3: TGTGCCAGCAGTGAGACAGGGGGGAAGGATGGCTACACCTTC.

This chain uses TRBV11-2 with TRBJ2-7, with 9 bases that match TRBD1. Per the germline V gene, CDR1 is SGHAT and CDR2 is FQNNGV. Trimming took 3 bases from V and 1 from J; bases not matched to a gene: 4. The CDR3 totals 15 residues. The chain's CDR3 is CASSFLGQGSYEQYF. DNA of the CDR3: TGTGCCAGCAGCTTTCTAGGACAGGGGTCCTACGAGCAGTACTTC.

This clone was counted between two and nine times. This sequence joins TRBV6-4 and TRBJ2-1, with a weak D call TRBD2 (6 bases). Germline CDR1 and CDR2: MRHNA and SNTAGT. The ends were cut back, 0 bases at V and 7 bases at J, with 10 bases in the middle. CDR3 length: 14 amino acids. CDR3 protein: CASSDSGGENEQFF. The DNA for the CDR3 is TGTGCCAGCAGTGACTCGGGGGGAGAAAATGAGCAGTTCTTC.

By proportion, this clone is large. This chain links TRBV2 with TRBJ2-2, with TRBD2 matching 8 bases. The CDR3 length is 18 residues. V was clipped by 5 bases and J by 7 bases; unmatched bases: 18. CDR1 and CDR2 from the germline V gene are SNHLY and FYNNEI. In DNA form, the CDR3 reads TGTGCCAGCAGTACTCACCGCGGGGGGACCTTTGGGAGCGGGGAGCTGTTTTTT. This translates into CASSTHRGGTFGSGELFF.

This chain links TRBV7-2 with TRBJ2-5; perhaps TRBD1 as D (6 bases). Germline V gives CDR1 SGHTA, CDR2 FQGNSA. This CDR3 contains 14 residues. Trimming took 5 bases from V and 13 from J, leaving 23 bases between them. The CDR3 region has the DNA TGTGCCAGCAGCCCCGACCGACAGGACCTCCTGGGGTACTTC. Translated: CASSPDRQDLLGYF.

Written as DNA, the CDR3 is TGTGCCAGTAGGGACAGGGGTTTTAACACCATATATTTT. Protein product: CASRDRGFNTIYF. This chain connects TRBV19 to TRBJ1-3; TRBD1 matches at 9 bases. The germline V gene has CDR1 LNHDA and CDR2 SQIVND (reference sequence). The trim removed 6 bases at V and 7 bases at J, leaving 4 bases unmatched. This CDR3 spans 13 amino acids.

The genes are TRBV25-1 and TRBJ1-2; the match to TRBD1 covers 8 bases. The CDR3 has 15 amino acids. Germline CDR1 and CDR2: MGHDK and SYGVNS. V shed 2 bases and J 7 bases; nucleotides not matched to a gene: 9. For the CDR3, the DNA is TGTGCCAGCAGTGAACCTGGACAGGGACAGGTTGGCTACACCTTC. Translating it yields CASSEPGQGQVGYTF.

In DNA form, the CDR3 reads TGCGCCAGCAGCCAGGACAGGGGGGAGCCCCAGCATTTT. Amino acids: CASSQDRGEPQHF. The chain employs TRBV4-1 and TRBJ1-5; 10 bases are shared with TRBD1. Germline trimming cut 3 bases from V and 8 bases from J; bases unmatched to any gene: 1. The CDR3 consists of 13 residues. Looked up from germline, CDR1 is MGHRA and CDR2 is YSYEKL.

Here the CDR3 reads CAWSTSGGKETQYF. As DNA, the CDR3 is TGTGCCTGGAGTACTAGCGGGGGGAAAGAGACCCAGTACTTC. The V and J genes are TRBV30 and TRBJ2-5; 12 bases line up with TRBD2. The germline gives CDR1 GTSNPN, CDR2 SVGIG (reference sequence). This CDR3 spans 14 amino acids. Unmatched junction bases numbered 1, after V lost 2 bases and J lost 3 bases. Together with reference TRBV30 and TRBJ2-5, the CDR3 gives the full variable domain: SQTIHQWPATLVQPVGSPLSLECTVEGTSNPNLYWYRQAAGRGLQLLFYSVGIGQISSEVPQNLSASRPQDRQFILSSKKLLLSDSGFYLCAWSTSGGKETQYFGPGTRLLVL.

V usage is TRBV24-1 and J usage is TRBJ2-7, with 9 nucleotides matching TRBD2. The length of the CDR3 is 21 residues. Trimming at V came to 9 bases and at J to 3 bases, leaving 29 bases not matched to a gene. Germline loops: CDR1 KGHDR, CDR2 SFDVKD. CDR3 loop: CATPGGEISGGPLRIVYEQYV. The CDR3 DNA follows: TGTGCCACCCCTGGGGGTGAAATTAGCGGGGGCCCCCTTCGAATAGTCTACGAGCAGTACGTC.

V usage is TRBV7-9 and J usage is TRBJ2-1; TRBD1 agrees at 7 bases. Per germline, CDR1 SEHNR and CDR2 FQNEAQ (reference sequence). J gave up 7 bases and V 5 bases, and 17 bases lay outside the gene matches. CDR3 length: 17 amino acids. The CDR3 reads CASSPTGSGQVRNEQFF. CDR3 DNA sequence: TGTGCCAGCAGCCCCACGGGGTCTGGACAGGTACGGAATGAGCAGTTCTTC.

For this clone: The final CDR3 position lacks the conserved phenylalanine or tryptophan, pointing to a likely read error. The J gene is TRBJ1-2, the V gene TRBV3-1 (or the pseudogene TRBV3-2); possibly TRBD1 for D (6 bases). The CDR3 loop spans 15 amino acids. Germline CDR1 and CDR2: LGHDT and YNNKEL (reference sequence). With 1 base removed from V and 8 bases from J, the gap between germline ends came to 17 bases. This chain's CDR3 is CASSQGSRGAGGYTL. The CDR3 DNA reads as TGTGCCAGCAGCCAAGGGAGCAGGGGCGCGGGCGGCTACACCCTC.

This sequence joins TRBV11-2 and TRBJ2-7; tentative D call: TRBD1 (6 bases). V was clipped by 2 bases and J by 3 bases, with 8 bases between them. This CDR3 contains 13 residues. Germline V gene data show CDR1 as SGHAT and CDR2 as FQNNGV. The CDR3 spells CASSLQGFYEQYV. As DNA, the CDR3 is TGTGCCAGCAGCTTACAGGGGTTCTACGAGCAGTACGTC.

The V call is TRBV3-1 (or the pseudogene TRBV3-2), the J call TRBJ1-2, with 9 bases fitting TRBD1. V gave up 3 bases and J gave up 5 bases; unmatched junction bases: 13. This CDR3 region has 17 residues. Germline CDR1 reads LGHDT; CDR2 reads YNNKEL (reference sequence). The CDR3 coding sequence is TGTGCCAGCAGCCATCGGACTCCGGGACAGGGCTCATATGGCTACACCTTC. It codes for CASSHRTPGQGSYGYTF.

On this clone itself: Compared with germline, one end of the junction differs, possibly owing to a read error. The chain employs TRBV10-3 and TRBJ1-5; D is ambiguous. This CDR3 spans 13 amino acids. Per the germline V gene, CDR1 is ENHRY and CDR2 is SYGVKD. The DNA of the CDR3 is TGTGCCATCAATGAGGACCGGGTGGGGCCCCAGCATTTT. This encodes CAINEDRVGPQHF.

The chain links TRBV4-2 to TRBJ2-5; 8 bases fit TRBD2. The CDR3 runs to 15 residues. Germline V lookup: CDR1 LGHNA, CDR2 YNFKEQ. The V segment lost 5 bases and the J segment 5 bases; nucleotides outside the gene matches: 10. This CDR3 is CASSTRAGEVETQYF. In DNA form, the CDR3 reads TGTGCCAGCAGCACCCGAGCGGGGGAAGTGGAGACCCAGTACTTC.